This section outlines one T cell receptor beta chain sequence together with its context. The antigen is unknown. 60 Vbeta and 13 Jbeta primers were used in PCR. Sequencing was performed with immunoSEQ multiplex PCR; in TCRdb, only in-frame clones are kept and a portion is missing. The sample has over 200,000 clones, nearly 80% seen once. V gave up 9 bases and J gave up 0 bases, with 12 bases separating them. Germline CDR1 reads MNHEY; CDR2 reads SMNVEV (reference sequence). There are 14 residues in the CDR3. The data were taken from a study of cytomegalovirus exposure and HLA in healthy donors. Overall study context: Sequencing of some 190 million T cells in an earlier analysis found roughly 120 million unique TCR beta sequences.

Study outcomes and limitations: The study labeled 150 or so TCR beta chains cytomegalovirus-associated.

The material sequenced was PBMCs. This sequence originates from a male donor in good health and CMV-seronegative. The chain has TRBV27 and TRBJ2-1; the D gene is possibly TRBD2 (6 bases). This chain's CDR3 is CASTPGDSYNEQFF. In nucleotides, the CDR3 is TGTGCCAGTACCCCGGGGGACTCCTACAATGAGCAGTTCTTC.